This T cell receptor beta chain originates from a study of blood T cell repertoires in COVID-19. Enrollees, roughly 18 to 90 years old, lived in 25 or so US areas. A word on this clone: Other nucleotide sequences from this sample produce the same CDR3.

The germline V gene has CDR1 KGHDR and CDR2 SFDVKD. V was pared by 3 bases and J by 2 bases, with 4 bases of the junction left unmatched. The CDR3 runs to 15 residues. Original data processing: Reference gene primer amplification gave estimated nucleated cell counts. Here immunoSEQ multiplex PCR was the method, and the copy in TCRdb shows in-frame clones only, minus some. V, J and clone size were drawn from that table, and D and trimming were deduced from the DNA. Of 150,000 to 250,000 clones listed, around 81% are singletons. Sequencing was performed on PBMCs or T cells enriched from blood (not recorded which). The rearrangement joins TRBV24-1 to TRBJ1-2; 8 bases align to TRBD1. This receptor was identified in a man in his forties who had recovered from COVID-19. The DNA of the CDR3 is TGTGCCACCAGTGATCCAGGACAGGGCAACTATGGCTACACCTTC. This sequence encodes CATSDPGQGNYGYTF.